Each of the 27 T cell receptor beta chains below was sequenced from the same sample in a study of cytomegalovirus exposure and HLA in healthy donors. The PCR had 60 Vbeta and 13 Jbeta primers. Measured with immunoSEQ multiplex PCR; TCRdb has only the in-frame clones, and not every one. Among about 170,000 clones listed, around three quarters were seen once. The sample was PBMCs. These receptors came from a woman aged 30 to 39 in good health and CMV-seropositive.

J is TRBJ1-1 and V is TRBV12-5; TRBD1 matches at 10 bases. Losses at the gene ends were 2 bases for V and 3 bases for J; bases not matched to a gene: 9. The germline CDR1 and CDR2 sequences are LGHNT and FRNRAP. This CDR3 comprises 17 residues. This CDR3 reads CASGLTTGTGVDTEAFF. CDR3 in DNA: TGTGCTAGTGGTTTGACGACCGGGACAGGGGTCGACACTGAAGCTTTCTTT.

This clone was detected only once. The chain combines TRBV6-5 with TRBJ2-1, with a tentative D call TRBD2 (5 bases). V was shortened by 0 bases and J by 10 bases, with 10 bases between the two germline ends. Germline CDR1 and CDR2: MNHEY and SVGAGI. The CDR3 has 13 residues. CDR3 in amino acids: CASSYSEIAEQFF. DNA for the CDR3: TGTGCCAGCAGTTACTCCGAGATAGCGGAGCAGTTCTTC.

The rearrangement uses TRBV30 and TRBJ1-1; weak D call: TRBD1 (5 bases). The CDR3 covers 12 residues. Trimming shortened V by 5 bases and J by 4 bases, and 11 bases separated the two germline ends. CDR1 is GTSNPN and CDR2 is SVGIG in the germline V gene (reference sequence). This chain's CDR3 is CAWEQVATEAFF. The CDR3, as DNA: TGTGCCTGGGAACAGGTAGCCACTGAAGCTTTCTTT.

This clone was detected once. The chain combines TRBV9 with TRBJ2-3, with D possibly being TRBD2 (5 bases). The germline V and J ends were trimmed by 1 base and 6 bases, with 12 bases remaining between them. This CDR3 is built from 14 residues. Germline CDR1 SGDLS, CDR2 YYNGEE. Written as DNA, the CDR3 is TGTGCCAGCAGCGTAACTAGTAACGTCGATACGCAGTATTTT. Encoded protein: CASSVTSNVDTQYF. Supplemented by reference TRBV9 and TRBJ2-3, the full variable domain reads DSGVTQTPKHLITATGQRVTLRCSPRSGDLSVYWYQQSLDQGLQFLIQYYNGEERAKGNILERFSAQQFPDLHSELNLSSLELGDSALYFCASSVTSNVDTQYFGPGTRLTVL.

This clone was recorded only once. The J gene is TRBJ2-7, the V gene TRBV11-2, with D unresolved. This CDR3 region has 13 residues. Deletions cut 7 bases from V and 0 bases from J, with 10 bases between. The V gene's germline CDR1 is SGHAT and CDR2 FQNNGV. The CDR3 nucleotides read TGTGCCAGCACCCCGAGAAGCTCCTACGAGCAGTACTTC. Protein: CASTPRSSYEQYF.

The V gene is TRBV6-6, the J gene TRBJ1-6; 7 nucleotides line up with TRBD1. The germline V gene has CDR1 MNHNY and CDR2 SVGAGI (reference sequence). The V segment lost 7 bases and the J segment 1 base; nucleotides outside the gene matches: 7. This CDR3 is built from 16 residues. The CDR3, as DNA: TGTGCCAGCAATTTGGCAGGGGGGTCCTATAATTCACCCCTCCACTTT. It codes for CASNLAGGSYNSPLHF.

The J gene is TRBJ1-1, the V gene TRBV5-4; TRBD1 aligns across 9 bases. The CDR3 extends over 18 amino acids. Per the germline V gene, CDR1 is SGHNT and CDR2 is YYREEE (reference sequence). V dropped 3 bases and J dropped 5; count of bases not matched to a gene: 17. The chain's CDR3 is CASSSYLRTGAPRTEAFF. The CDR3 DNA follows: TGTGCCAGCAGCTCCTACCTCCGGACAGGGGCCCCGCGGACTGAAGCTTTCTTT. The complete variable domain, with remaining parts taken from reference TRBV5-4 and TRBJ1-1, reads ETGVTQSPTHLIKTRGQQVTLRCSSQSGHNTVSWYQQALGQGPQFIFQYYREEENGRGNFPPRFSGLQFPNYSSELNVNALELDDSALYLCASSSYLRTGAPRTEAFFGQGTRLTVV.

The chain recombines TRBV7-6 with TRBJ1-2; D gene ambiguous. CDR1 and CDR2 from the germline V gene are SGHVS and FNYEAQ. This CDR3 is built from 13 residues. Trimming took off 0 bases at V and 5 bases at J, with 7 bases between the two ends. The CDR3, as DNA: TGTGCCAGCAGCTTAGCGAGCGGATATGGCTACACCTTC. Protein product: CASSLASGYGYTF.

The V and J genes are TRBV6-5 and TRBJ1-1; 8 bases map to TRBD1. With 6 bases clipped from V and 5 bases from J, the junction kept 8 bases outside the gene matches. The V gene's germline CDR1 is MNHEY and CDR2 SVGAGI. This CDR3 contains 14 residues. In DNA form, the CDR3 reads TGTGCCAGCAGCGTTCAGGGGGCGAATACTGAAGCTTTCTTT. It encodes CASSVQGANTEAFF.

CDR3 loop: CASSGGVGDEQFF. CDR3 DNA sequence: TGTGCCAGCAGTGGGGGGGTCGGAGATGAGCAGTTCTTC. The chain couples TRBV6-4 to TRBJ2-1; D is possibly TRBD2 (6 bases). In germline, CDR1 is MRHNA, CDR2 SNTAGT. V gave up 4 bases and J gave up 8 bases, with 12 bases separating them. The CDR3 length is 13 residues.

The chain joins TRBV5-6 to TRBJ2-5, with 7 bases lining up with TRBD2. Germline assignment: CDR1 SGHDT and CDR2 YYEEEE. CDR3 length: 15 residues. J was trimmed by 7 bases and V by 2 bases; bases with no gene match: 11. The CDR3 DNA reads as TGTGCCAGCAGCTTATTAACTAGCGATTTGGGGACCCAGTACTTC. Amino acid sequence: CASSLLTSDLGTQYF.

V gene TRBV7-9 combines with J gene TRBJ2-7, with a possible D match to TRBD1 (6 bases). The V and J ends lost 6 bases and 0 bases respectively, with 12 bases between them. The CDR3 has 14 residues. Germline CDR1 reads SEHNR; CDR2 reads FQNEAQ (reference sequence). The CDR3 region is CASRPDRLSYEQYF. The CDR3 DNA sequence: TGTGCCAGCAGACCAGACAGGCTCTCCTACGAGCAGTACTTC. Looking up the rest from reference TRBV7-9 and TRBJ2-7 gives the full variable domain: DTGVSQNPRHKITKRGQNVTFRCDPISEHNRLYWYRQTLGQGPEFLTYFQNEAQLEKSRLLSDRFSAERPKGSFSTLEIQRTEQGDSAMYLCASRPDRLSYEQYFGPGTRLTVT.

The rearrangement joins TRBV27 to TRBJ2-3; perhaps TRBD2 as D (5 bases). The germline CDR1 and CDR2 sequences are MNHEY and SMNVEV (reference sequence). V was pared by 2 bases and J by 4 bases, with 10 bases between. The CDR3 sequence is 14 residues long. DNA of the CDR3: TGTGCCAGCAGTTTACCGAGAGGGCCAGATACGCAGTATTTT. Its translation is CASSLPRGPDTQYF.

CDR3 region: CSSSGVSNTEAFF. The CDR3 DNA is TGCAGCTCCTCGGGGGTATCGAACACTGAAGCTTTCTTT. The gene calls are TRBV29-1 and TRBJ1-1; possibly TRBD1 for D (5 bases). This CDR3 is 13 amino acids long. Germline loops: CDR1 SQVTM, CDR2 ANQGSEA. With 8 bases removed from V and 1 base from J, the gap between germline ends came to 14 bases.

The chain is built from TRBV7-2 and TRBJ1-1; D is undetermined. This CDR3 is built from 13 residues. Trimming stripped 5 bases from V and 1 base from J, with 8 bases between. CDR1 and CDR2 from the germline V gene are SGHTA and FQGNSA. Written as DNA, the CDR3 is TGTGCCAGCAGCATCCGGGGGAACACTGAAGCTTTCTTT. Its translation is CASSIRGNTEAFF.

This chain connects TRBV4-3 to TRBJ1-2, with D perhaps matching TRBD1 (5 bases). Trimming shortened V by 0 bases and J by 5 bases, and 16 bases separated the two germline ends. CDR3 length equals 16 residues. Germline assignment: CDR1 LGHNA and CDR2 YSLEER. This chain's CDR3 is CASSQDSGGIVYGYTF. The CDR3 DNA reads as TGCGCCAGCAGCCAAGATAGCGGGGGGATCGTTTATGGCTACACCTTC.

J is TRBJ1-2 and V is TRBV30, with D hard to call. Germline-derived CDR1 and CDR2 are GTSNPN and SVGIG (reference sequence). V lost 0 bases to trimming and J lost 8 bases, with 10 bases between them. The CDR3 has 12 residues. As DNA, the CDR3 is TGTGCCTGGAGTGTGAGCGGGAGGGGCTACACCTTC. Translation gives CAWSVSGRGYTF.

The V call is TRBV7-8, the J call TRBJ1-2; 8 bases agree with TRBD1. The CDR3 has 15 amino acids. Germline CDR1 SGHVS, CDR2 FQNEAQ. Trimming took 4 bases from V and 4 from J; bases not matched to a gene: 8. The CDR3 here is CASSWRTGPSYGYTF. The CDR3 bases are TGTGCCAGCAGCTGGAGGACAGGGCCTTCCTATGGCTACACCTTC.

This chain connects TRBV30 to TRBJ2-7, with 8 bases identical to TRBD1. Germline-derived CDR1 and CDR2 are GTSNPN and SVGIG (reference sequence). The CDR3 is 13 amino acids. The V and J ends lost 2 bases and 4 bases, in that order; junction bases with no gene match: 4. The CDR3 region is CAWSSRTGYEQYF. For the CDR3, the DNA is TGTGCCTGGAGTTCCCGGACAGGGTACGAGCAGTACTTC.

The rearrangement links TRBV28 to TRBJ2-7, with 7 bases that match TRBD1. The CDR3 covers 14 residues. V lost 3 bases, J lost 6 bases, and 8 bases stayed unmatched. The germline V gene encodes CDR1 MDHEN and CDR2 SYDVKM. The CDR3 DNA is TGTGCCAGCAGTTTCTGTAGACAGGGCTGCGAGCAGTACTTC. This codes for CASSFCRQGCEQYF.

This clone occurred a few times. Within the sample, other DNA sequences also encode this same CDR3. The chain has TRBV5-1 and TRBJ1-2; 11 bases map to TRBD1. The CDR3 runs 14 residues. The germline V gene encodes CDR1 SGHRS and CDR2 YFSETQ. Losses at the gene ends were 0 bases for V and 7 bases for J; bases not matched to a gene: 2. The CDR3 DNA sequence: TGCGCCAGCAGCTTGGCCGGGACAGGGGGTGGCTACACCTTC. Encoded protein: CASSLAGTGGGYTF. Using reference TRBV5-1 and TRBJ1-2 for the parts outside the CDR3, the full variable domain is KAGVTQTPRYLIKTRGQQVTLSCSPISGHRSVSWYQQTPGQGLQFLFEYFSETQRNKGNFPGRFSGRQFSNSRSEMNVSTLELGDSALYLCASSLAGTGGGYTFGSGTRLTVV.

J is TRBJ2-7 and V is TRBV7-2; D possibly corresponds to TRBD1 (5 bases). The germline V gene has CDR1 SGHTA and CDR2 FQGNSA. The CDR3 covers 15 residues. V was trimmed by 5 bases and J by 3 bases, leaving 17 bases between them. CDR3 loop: CASSVGAQGIYEQYF. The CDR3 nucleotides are TGTGCCAGCAGCGTAGGGGCCCAGGGTATCTACGAGCAGTACTTC.

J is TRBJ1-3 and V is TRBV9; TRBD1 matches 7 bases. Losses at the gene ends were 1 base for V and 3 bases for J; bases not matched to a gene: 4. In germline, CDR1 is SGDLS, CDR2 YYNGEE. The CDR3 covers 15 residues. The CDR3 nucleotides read TGTGCCAGCAGCGTATACGGGACAGATGGAAACACCATATATTTT. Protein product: CASSVYGTDGNTIYF.

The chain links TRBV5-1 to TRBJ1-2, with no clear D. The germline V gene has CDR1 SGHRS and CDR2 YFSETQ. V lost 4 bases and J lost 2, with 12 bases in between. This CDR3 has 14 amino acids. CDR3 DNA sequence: TGCGCCAGCAGCCCAACGTCTAAAAACTATGGCTACACCTTC. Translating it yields CASSPTSKNYGYTF.

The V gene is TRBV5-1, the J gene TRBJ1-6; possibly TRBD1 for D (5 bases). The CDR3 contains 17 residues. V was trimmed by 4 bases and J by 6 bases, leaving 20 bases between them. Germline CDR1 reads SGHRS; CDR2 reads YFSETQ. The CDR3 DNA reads TGCGCCAGCAGCCTCTATGGGGCGTCGATGGGTAATTCACCCCTCCACTTT. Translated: CASSLYGASMGNSPLHF.

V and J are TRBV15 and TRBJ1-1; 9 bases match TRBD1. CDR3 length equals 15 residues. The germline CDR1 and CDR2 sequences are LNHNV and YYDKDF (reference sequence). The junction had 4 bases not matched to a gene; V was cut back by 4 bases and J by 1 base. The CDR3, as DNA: TGTGCCACCAGCACTCCGACAGGGGGGAACACTGAAGCTTTCTTT. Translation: CATSTPTGGNTEAFF.

The CDR3 loop is CASSQPGQGFYEQYF. The CDR3 region has the DNA TGTGCCAGCAGTCAACCGGGACAGGGTTTTTACGAGCAGTACTTC. This rearrangement joins TRBV6-6 to TRBJ2-7, with 9 bases aligning to TRBD1. The CDR3 runs to 15 residues. The trim removed 5 bases at V and 4 bases at J, leaving 9 bases unmatched. CDR1 is MNHNY and CDR2 is SVGAGI in the germline V gene (reference sequence).